This entry lists 8 T cell receptor beta chains sequenced from one sample in a study of identifying expanded T cells in peripheral blood. TCRdb keeps only in-frame clones here, not all; method: immunoSEQ multiplex PCR. The sample has approximately 110,000 clones; roughly 90% are singletons. The sample taken for sequencing was blood. The origin of the receptors is a person aged 18 to 70 in good health.

The chain has TRBV5-5 and TRBJ1-4; no clear D. The V gene's germline CDR1 is SGHKS and CDR2 YYEKEE (reference sequence). Trimming removed 3 bases at V and 8 bases at J, with 11 bases between. The CDR3 is 13 residues long. CDR3 in amino acids: CASSSPQHEKLFF. CDR3 sequence (DNA): TGTGCCAGCAGCTCCCCCCAGCACGAAAAACTGTTTTTT.

The chain carries TRBV7-9 and TRBJ2-7; perhaps TRBD1 as D (6 bases). Per the germline V gene, CDR1 is SEHNR and CDR2 is FQNEAQ (reference sequence). This CDR3 contains 14 residues. V was pared by 0 bases and J by 2 bases, with 8 bases between. This CDR3 reads CASSLADRAYEQYF. CDR3 DNA: TGTGCCAGCAGCTTAGCGGACAGAGCCTACGAGCAGTACTTC.

This clone was found a few times. This sequence joins TRBV7-6 and TRBJ2-5; tentatively, D is TRBD1 (5 bases). V shed 5 bases and J shed 4 bases, with 20 bases lying between them. This CDR3 comprises 16 residues. The germline V gene encodes CDR1 SGHVS and CDR2 FNYEAQ. This CDR3 is CASSLKHPQVSETQYF. CDR3 bases: TGTGCCAGCAGCCTTAAGCATCCACAGGTATCAGAGACCCAGTACTTC. Combining the CDR3 with reference TRBV7-6 and TRBJ2-5 gives the whole variable domain GAGVSQSPRYKVTKRGQDVALRCDPISGHVSLYWYRQALGQGPEFLTYFNYEAQQDKSGLPNDRFSAERPEGSISTLTIQRTEQRDSAMYRCASSLKHPQVSETQYFGPGTRLLVL.

V gene TRBV28 combines with J gene TRBJ1-3, with D uncertain. The CDR3 spans 15 residues. Germline values: CDR1 MDHEN, CDR2 SYDVKM. Trimming left V 4 bases short and J 0 bases short, with 10 bases between. The CDR3 region is CASSYGESSGNTIYF. The CDR3 DNA reads as TGTGCCAGCAGTTACGGCGAGAGCTCTGGAAACACCATATATTTT.

This clone was detected once. The J gene is TRBJ1-4, the V gene TRBV4-1; D not certain. Germline CDR1 reads MGHRA; CDR2 reads YSYEKL. The CDR3 is 13 residues long. Trimming took off 1 base at V and 8 bases at J, with 8 bases between the two ends. This CDR3 is CASSQGGAEKLFF. The CDR3 bases are TGCGCCAGCAGCCAAGGAGGTGCGGAAAAACTGTTTTTT.

This clone occurred once. The chain employs TRBV27 and TRBJ2-7; 10 bases line up with TRBD2. CDR3 size: 15 residues. V shed 3 bases and J 2 bases; nucleotides not matched to a gene: 4. Looked up from germline, CDR1 is MNHEY and CDR2 is SMNVEV (reference sequence). The CDR3 region is CASSFVAGGPYEQYF. DNA for the CDR3: TGTGCCAGCAGTTTTGTAGCGGGAGGTCCCTACGAGCAGTACTTC.

V and J are TRBV29-1 and TRBJ1-2; D is ambiguous. Trimming removed 7 bases at V and 6 bases at J, with 12 bases between. CDR1 SQVTM and CDR2 ANQGSEA come from the germline V gene. CDR3 length: 11 residues. DNA for the CDR3: TGCAGCGCCGCTTCCGGGGATGGCTACACCTTC. Amino acids: CSAASGDGYTF.

The V gene is TRBV2, the J gene TRBJ2-2, with a tentative D call TRBD2 (5 bases). V was shortened by 4 bases and J by 5 bases, with 8 bases between the two germline ends. CDR1 is SNHLY and CDR2 is FYNNEI in the germline V gene. This CDR3 spans 13 amino acids. CDR3 DNA sequence: TGTGCCAGCAGTGCGGGGTGGACCGGGGAGCTGTTTTTT. Translating gives CASSAGWTGELFF.